The present T cell receptor beta chain was sequenced within a study of Graves' ophthalmopathy and Graves' hyperthyroidism. Germline V CDR1 and CDR2: KGHDR, SFDVKD. V trimming: 9 bases; J trimming: 0 bases; junction bases outside the gene matches: 12. The CDR3 covers 16 residues. Study-level findings and limits: Blood also carried most expanded thyroid clonotypes exceeding 0.001 frequency. With a specificity of around 77% and a sensitivity of about 71%, the model predicted ophthalmopathy progression.

RNA transcripts served as template for amplifying TCR beta CDR3 sequences. An initial RT-PCR round employing HTBI primers preceded a second-round multiplex PCR. MiXCR, applied by TCRdb to the multiplex PCR reads, yields one record per CDR3 protein. Among around 520,000 distinct CDR3 sequences, roughly 40% were seen once, and the ten largest hold about 4.2%. This clonotype was seen many times. Its antigen is unknown. Aged 18 to 65, hyperthyroidism patients had been newly diagnosed, with under 2 months' duration. This receptor was obtained from an adult man with Graves' hyperthyroidism. This chain uses TRBV24-1 with TRBJ2-7; 8 bases are shared with TRBD2. Input material: peripheral blood or thyroid tissue (not recorded which). The CDR3 coding sequence is TGTGCCACCCACCGTGGCGGCGGGAGGAGCTCCTACGAGCAGTACTTC. This encodes CATHRGGGRSSYEQYF.